The TCR beta chain under discussion was sequenced for a study of blood T cell repertoires in COVID-19. Original data processing: Estimation of nucleated cell counts relied on the amplification of reference gene primers. Profiling relied on immunoSEQ multiplex PCR, and the TCRdb table lists in-frame clones only, not all of them. V, J and clone size derive from that table, while D and trimming were established from the DNA sequence. The sample consists of under 300,000 clones, around 85% of them appearing once. This clone was picked up one time. The CDR3 is made up of 15 amino acids. CDR1 and CDR2 from the germline V gene are SGHAT and FQNNGV. Trimming left V 6 bases short and J 9 bases short, with 21 bases between.

The sequence was obtained from a man aged 60-69 years with acute or convalescent COVID-19. The sequenced sample was peripheral blood. This chain uses TRBV11-2 with TRBJ2-1; weak D call: TRBD2 (6 bases). The CDR3 nucleotides are TGTGCCAGCAGTTTTCCCCGGGGGTCCCAGGGTGAGCAGTTCTTC. Translating it yields CASSFPRGSQGEQFF.